Presented here are 21 T cell receptor beta chains from one specimen sequenced in a study of blood T cell repertoires in COVID-19. Only in-frame clones appear in the TCRdb table, and some are missing; sequencing was by immunoSEQ multiplex PCR. The data hold some 250,000 clones, with 81% observed a single time. The sequenced material came from peripheral blood. These receptors all stem from a woman older than 75 with COVID-19, enrolled during active disease.

This clone came up a few times. The chain carries TRBV11-2 and TRBJ2-1; 7 positions match TRBD1. CDR1 and CDR2 from the germline V gene are SGHAT and FQNNGV. This CDR3 is 18 amino acids long. The ends lost 4 bases at V and 2 bases at J; junction bases unmatched: 14. The CDR3 DNA reads as TGTGCCAGCAGCTCAATCGGGGCAGGGGGTAGCGCCTACAATGAGCAGTTCTTC. Amino acid sequence: CASSSIGAGGSAYNEQFF.

This clone was detected only a few times. This chain links TRBV11-2 with TRBJ2-5; 8 bases are shared with TRBD2. The CDR3 has 14 amino acids. V lost 5 bases, J lost 4 bases, and 6 bases stayed unmatched. CDR1 and CDR2 (germline): SGHAT, FQNNGV. The CDR3 nucleotides are TGTGCCAGCAGCACGGGAGGGAGTGGAGAGACCCAGTACTTC. It yields the protein CASSTGGSGETQYF. Combining the CDR3 with reference TRBV11-2 and TRBJ2-5 gives the whole variable domain EAGVAQSPRYKIIEKRQSVAFWCNPISGHATLYWYQQILGQGPKLLIQFQNNGVVDDSQLPKDRFSAERLKGVDSTLKIQPAKLEDSAVYLCASSTGGSGETQYFGPGTRLLVL.

This clone was seen only a few times. The chain uses TRBV5-6 and TRBJ2-3; weak D call: TRBD1 (5 bases). CDR1 SGHDT and CDR2 YYEEEE come from the germline V gene. V gave up 5 bases and J gave up 2 bases, with 15 bases separating them. The CDR3 has 15 amino acids. In nucleotides, the CDR3 is TGTGCCAGCAGTGGCGGAGAAGGGGCCACAGATACGCAGTATTTT. It encodes CASSGGEGATDTQYF.

This chain links TRBV9 with TRBJ2-1; 7 bases align to TRBD2. J lost 4 bases, V lost 7 bases, and 11 bases had no gene match. Per germline, CDR1 SGDLS and CDR2 YYNGEE. The CDR3 length is 15 residues. The CDR3 region is CASGVGGRGYNEQFF. In DNA form, the CDR3 reads TGTGCCAGCGGGGTTGGCGGGAGAGGTTACAATGAGCAGTTCTTC.

This clone appeared a few times. V is TRBV6-7 and J is TRBJ2-7; 8 nucleotides agree with TRBD1. TRBV6-7 is filed as an ORF, its function uncertain. The CDR3 contains 13 residues. Losses at the gene ends were 2 bases for V and 6 bases for J; bases not matched to a gene: 3. The CDR3 loop is CASSYLDRGEQYF. The CDR3 DNA is TGTGCCAGCAGTTACCTCGACAGGGGCGAGCAGTACTTC.

CDR3 sequence: CASSPPAGDEQFF. CDR3 DNA: TGTGCCAGCAGCCCCCCGGCGGGTGATGAGCAGTTCTTC. The genes are TRBV11-2 and TRBJ2-1, with D tentatively TRBD2 (5 bases). Germline CDR1 SGHAT, CDR2 FQNNGV. The CDR3 is 13 amino acids. Between the trimmed V and J ends, which lost 5 bases and 8 bases, there was a span of 13 bases.

The chain employs TRBV5-5 and TRBJ1-5; no firm D call. Trimming removed 2 bases at V and 4 bases at J, with 13 bases between. This CDR3 contains 15 residues. CDR1 is SGHKS and CDR2 is YYEKEE in the germline V gene (reference sequence). CDR3 amino acids: CASSFFPARNQPQHF. The CDR3 region has the DNA TGTGCCAGCAGCTTTTTCCCGGCTAGGAATCAGCCCCAGCATTTT.

The chain recombines TRBV6-6 with TRBJ2-5; D gene unclear. The germline V gene encodes CDR1 MNHNY and CDR2 SVGAGI (reference sequence). The CDR3 contains 15 residues. V lost 7 bases to trimming and J lost 2 bases, with 17 bases between them. The CDR3 region has the DNA TGTGCCAGCACCGAGGTCGGCGGCCCTCAAGAGACCCAGTACTTC. This codes for CASTEVGGPQETQYF.

The V and J genes are TRBV5-4 and TRBJ2-1; D may be TRBD2 (5 bases). V was trimmed by 4 bases and J by 6 bases, leaving 14 bases between them. Germline CDR1 and CDR2: SGHNT and YYREEE (reference sequence). This CDR3 is built from 14 residues. CDR3 sequence: CASSQRAEFNEQFF. DNA for the CDR3: TGTGCCAGCAGCCAGAGAGCGGAATTCAATGAGCAGTTCTTC.

The chain has TRBV5-1 and TRBJ2-1, with D possibly TRBD1 on 6 matching bases. The CDR3 totals 16 residues. Trimming pared 4 bases from V and 9 bases from J, leaving 23 bases between. CDR1 SGHRS and CDR2 YFSETQ come from the germline V gene. Here the CDR3 DNA reads TGCGCCAGCAGCGCCCCGGGACCCAACAAGGGGGTTGAGCAGTTCTTC. It specifies CASSAPGPNKGVEQFF.

This chain connects TRBV7-9 to TRBJ1-3; TRBD1 might be the D (5 bases). This CDR3 has 15 amino acids. V was pared by 5 bases and J by 0 bases, with 11 bases between. Germline V gene sequence: CDR1 SEHNR, CDR2 FQNEAQ (reference sequence). This CDR3 reads CASSRDRLSGNTIYF. CDR3 in DNA: TGTGCCAGCAGCCGAGACAGACTCTCTGGAAACACCATATATTTT.

A few counts support this clone. The CDR3 DNA sequence: TGTGCCAGCAGCCCCCTGGGGGCAGGGCAGTATGGCTACACCTTC. Amino acids: CASSPLGAGQYGYTF. The chain links TRBV5-5 to TRBJ1-2; a possible D gene is TRBD1 (6 bases). From germline, CDR1 is SGHKS and CDR2 YYEKEE (reference sequence). The CDR3 sequence is 15 residues long. V was cut by 4 bases and J by 5 bases, with 18 bases left in between. Combining the CDR3 with reference TRBV5-5 and TRBJ1-2 gives the whole variable domain DAGVTQSPTHLIKTRGQQVTLRCSPISGHKSVSWYQQVLGQGPQFIFQYYEKEERGRGNFPDRFSARQFPNYSSELNVNALLLGDSALYLCASSPLGAGQYGYTFGSGTRLTVV.

The chain employs TRBV3-1 (or the pseudogene TRBV3-2) and TRBJ2-5; D is possibly TRBD2 (5 bases). The length of the CDR3 is 18 residues. V lost 7 bases and J 2 bases, leaving 26 bases between the germline ends. CDR1 and CDR2 (germline): LGHDT, YNNKEL (reference sequence). The CDR3 DNA reads as TGTGCCAGCACCCCAATGGGCCCGCGGGCTTCGGGGCAAGAGACCCAGTACTTC. Translation gives CASTPMGPRASGQETQYF.

V and J are TRBV11-3 and TRBJ2-1, with D maybe TRBD2 (5 bases). CDR3 length equals 15 residues. Trimming cost V 1 base and J 7 bases, with 14 bases left between them. CDR1 SGHNT and CDR2 YENEEA come from the germline V gene. The CDR3 sequence: CASSLGLAERNEQFF. As DNA, the CDR3 is TGTGCCAGCAGCTTAGGACTGGCGGAGCGGAATGAGCAGTTCTTC.

This chain joins TRBV18 and TRBJ1-6; D ambiguous. The CDR3 contains 13 residues. Per the germline V gene, CDR1 is KGHSH and CDR2 is LQKENI. The V gene lost 2 bases and the J gene lost 5 bases, with 4 bases spanning the gap. This CDR3 is CASSPTDNSPLHF. The CDR3 coding sequence is TGTGCCAGCTCACCAACTGATAATTCACCCCTCCACTTT.

The genes are TRBV9 and TRBJ2-1, with a weak D call TRBD2 (6 bases). The ends were cut back, 4 bases at V and 0 bases at J, with 11 bases in the middle. From germline, CDR1 is SGDLS and CDR2 YYNGEE. The length of the CDR3 is 15 residues. The CDR3 is CASSLGGVSYNEQFF. DNA of the CDR3: TGTGCCAGCAGCCTTGGAGGGGTCTCCTACAATGAGCAGTTCTTC.

The chain employs TRBV2 and TRBJ1-5; TRBD1 agrees at 7 bases. Losses at the gene ends were 7 bases for V and 4 bases for J; bases not matched to a gene: 10. The CDR3 spans 15 residues. Germline V gene data show CDR1 as SNHLY and CDR2 as FYNNEI. In DNA form, the CDR3 reads TGTGCCAGCAAATCCTCCGGGACAGTAAATCAGCCCCAGCATTTT. Translating gives CASKSSGTVNQPQHF.

V usage is TRBV6-5 and J usage is TRBJ1-1; perhaps TRBD1 as D (5 bases). Trimming left V 0 bases short and J 7 bases short, with 15 bases between. Germline lookup yields CDR1 MNHEY and CDR2 SVGAGI. CDR3 length: 15 amino acids. The CDR3 DNA reads TGTGCCAGCAGTTACTCGATGGCGGGGGGGAGTGAAGCTTTCTTT. Translating gives CASSYSMAGGSEAFF.

The V call is TRBV18, the J call TRBJ1-2, with TRBD1 as a possible D gene (5 bases). The CDR3 contains 16 residues. The germline V gene encodes CDR1 KGHSH and CDR2 LQKENI. V shed 2 bases and J shed 5 bases, with 18 bases lying between them. The CDR3 reads CASSPSQGRSAYGYTF. The DNA of the CDR3 is TGTGCCAGCTCACCAAGCCAGGGAAGGTCGGCGTATGGCTACACCTTC.

V and J are TRBV19 and TRBJ2-4; TRBD1 matches at 8 bases. With V trimmed by 8 bases and J by 7 bases, 10 bases remained unmatched. This CDR3 is built from 14 residues. From germline, CDR1 is LNHDA and CDR2 SQIVND (reference sequence). DNA of the CDR3: TGTGCCAGTCAATCGAGGACAGGGACGAACATTCAGTACTTC. Translation: CASQSRTGTNIQYF.

The chain joins TRBV24-1 to TRBJ2-3, with D possibly TRBD2 on 7 matching bases. CDR1 KGHDR and CDR2 SFDVKD come from the germline V gene. This CDR3 region has 15 residues. Between the trimmed V and J ends, which lost 8 bases and 0 bases, there was a span of 14 bases. The CDR3 nucleotides are TGTGCCACCACCCCGGAGGGGGGGAGCACAGATACGCAGTATTTT. As protein: CATTPEGGSTDTQYF.